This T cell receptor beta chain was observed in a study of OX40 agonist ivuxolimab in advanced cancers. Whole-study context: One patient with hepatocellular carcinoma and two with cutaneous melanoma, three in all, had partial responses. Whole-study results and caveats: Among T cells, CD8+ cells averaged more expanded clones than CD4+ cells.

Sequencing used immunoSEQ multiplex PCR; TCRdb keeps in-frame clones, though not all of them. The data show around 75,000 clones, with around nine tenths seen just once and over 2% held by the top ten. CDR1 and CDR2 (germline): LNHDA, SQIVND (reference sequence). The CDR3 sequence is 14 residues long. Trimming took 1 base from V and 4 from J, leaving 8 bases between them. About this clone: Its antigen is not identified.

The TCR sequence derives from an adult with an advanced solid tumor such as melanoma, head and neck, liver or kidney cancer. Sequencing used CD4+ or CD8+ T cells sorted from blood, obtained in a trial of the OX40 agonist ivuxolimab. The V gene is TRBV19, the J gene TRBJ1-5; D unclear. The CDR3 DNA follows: TGTGCCAGTAGTATAGGTCAGAGAAATCAGCCCCAGCATTTT. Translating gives CASSIGQRNQPQHF. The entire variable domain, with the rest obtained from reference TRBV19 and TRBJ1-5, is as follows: DGGITQSPKYLFRKEGQNVTLSCEQNLNHDAMYWYRQDPGQGLRLIYYSQIVNDFQKGDIAEGYSVSREKKESFPLTVTSAQKNPTAFYLCASSIGQRNQPQHFGDGTRLSIL.